This TCR beta chain was sequenced for a study of T cell responses to AZD1222 COVID-19 vaccine. CDR1 is MNHEY, CDR2 SVGAGI, per germline. The CDR3 contains 15 residues. V gave up 7 bases and J gave up 5 bases; unmatched junction bases: 12. TCRdb keeps only in-frame clones here, not all; method: immunoSEQ multiplex PCR. The table includes 45,000 or so clones, 80% to 90% detected once. The source is an adult who received the AZD1222 COVID-19 vaccine. The V call is TRBV6-5, the J call TRBJ2-7; TRBD2 matches 9 bases. The sequencing here drew on peripheral blood, taken 28 days after the second AZD1222 dose. The CDR3 region has the DNA TGTGCCAGCACTGGCGGGGGGGGAAAACTCCACGAGCAGTACTTC. Translating gives CASTGGGGKLHEQYF.